A single sample gave rise to the 19 T cell receptor beta chains below, sequenced in a study of regulatory T cells in long-lasting Graves disease. Building the TCR beta libraries relied on iRepertoire HTBI primers, and CDR3 regions underwent Arm-PCR. A single record per CDR3 protein comes from TCRdb applying MiXCR to the multiplex PCR reads. This sample has roughly 430,000 distinct CDR3 sequences, with approximately 16% found just once. Time point indicated: newly diagnosed GD, antithyroid drugs for less than 3 months. Making the TCR library involved RNA that had been extracted from PBMCs. These data are also associated with another study on T cells in Graves' hyperthyroidism and ophthalmopathy.

The input for sequencing was peripheral blood mononuclear cells (PBMCs), taken at new diagnosis, from a patient treated with antithyroid drugs. All receptors derive from a woman in her 30s with Graves disease.

This clonotype was found many times. The J gene is TRBJ1-1, the V gene TRBV7-8; D is ambiguous. Germline CDR1 is SGHVS and CDR2 is FQNEAQ. V was trimmed by 2 bases and J by 0 bases, leaving 10 bases between them. The CDR3 is 15 amino acids. Here the CDR3 reads CASSLQGAVNTEAFF. The CDR3 DNA is TGTGCCAGCAGCTTACAAGGCGCAGTGAACACTGAAGCTTTCTTT.

The chain recombines TRBV27 with TRBJ1-6; D may be TRBD1 (5 bases). Trimming took 2 bases from V and 11 from J, leaving 13 bases between them. The germline gives CDR1 MNHEY, CDR2 SMNVEV (reference sequence). The CDR3 totals 14 residues. CDR3 sequence (DNA): TGTGCCAGCAGTTTAGGAGGGACGGGGACACCCCTCCACTTT. Protein sequence: CASSLGGTGTPLHF.

The chain joins TRBV29-1 to TRBJ2-3; a weak D match, TRBD2 (6 bases). The CDR3 consists of 14 residues. Germline values: CDR1 SQVTM, CDR2 ANQGSEA. Deletions cut 5 bases from V and 0 bases from J, with 12 bases between. The CDR3 sequence: CSVRTGASTDTQYF. In DNA, the CDR3 is TGCAGCGTTCGGACGGGAGCTAGCACAGATACGCAGTATTTT.

A note on this clonotype: Sequence at one end of the junction differs from germline and may be a read error. This chain joins TRBV29-1 and TRBJ2-2; D is perhaps TRBD2 (5 bases). Germline V gene lookup returns CDR1 SQVTM and CDR2 ANQGSEA. The CDR3 length is 13 residues. The CDR3 DNA reads TGCAGCGGTGAAGGACTCCCCACCGGGGAGCTGTTTTTT. Its translation: CSGEGLPTGELFF.

In its sample, this clonotype was seen many times. The rearrangement joins TRBV12-3 or TRBV12-4 to TRBJ1-6; tentative D call: TRBD1 (5 bases). CDR3 length: 15 residues. V dropped 2 bases and J dropped 4 bases, with 9 bases sitting between them. The CDR3 spells CASSLMGRYNSPLHF. CDR3 nucleotide sequence: TGTGCCAGCAGTTTAATGGGACGGTATAATTCACCCCTCCACTTT.

This sequence joins TRBV5-8 and TRBJ2-2; D unclear. The CDR3 extends over 15 amino acids. Trimming took off 6 bases at V and 6 bases at J, with 18 bases between the two ends. Germline-derived CDR1 and CDR2 are SGHTS and YDEGEE. CDR3 in DNA: TGTGCCAGCACCCCCTCGGTGCGAAGTTCCGGGGAGCTGTTTTTT. Encoded protein: CASTPSVRSSGELFF.

To note about this clonotype: With a much larger clone just one base away, this may be a read error. The chain has TRBV7-3 and TRBJ2-7, with 12 bases fitting TRBD2. The CDR3 contains 17 residues. CDR1 SGHTA and CDR2 FQGTGA come from the germline V gene. This chain's CDR3 is CAPGTSGPYLTSYGQYF. The DNA of the CDR3 is TGTGCCCCGGGGACTAGCGGGCCATACCTGACCTCCTACGGGCAGTACTTC.

This clonotype was found many times. The chain carries TRBV20-1 and TRBJ2-1, with 10 nucleotides matching TRBD2. The CDR3 covers 16 residues. Germline-derived CDR1 and CDR2 are DFQATT and SNEGSKA (reference sequence). J lost 1 base, V lost 5 bases, and 8 bases had no gene match. The DNA for the CDR3 is TGCAGTGCTTCTCCGGGACTAGCGAGGTCCTACAATGAGCAGTTCTTC. Protein product: CSASPGLARSYNEQFF.

This clonotype appeared many times. The chain is built from TRBV12-3 or TRBV12-4 and TRBJ1-6; D is unclear. The germline V and J ends were trimmed by 3 bases and 8 bases, with 11 bases remaining between them. This CDR3 has 14 residues. CDR3 DNA: TGTGCCAGCAGTTTGGGGAAGCCCGATTCACCCCTCCACTTT. Its translation is CASSLGKPDSPLHF.

This clonotype showed up just a few times. This chain joins TRBV14 and TRBJ2-2, with D unclear. Germline CDR1 SGHDN, CDR2 FVKESK. Trimming took off 1 base at V and 1 base at J, with 10 bases between the two ends. The CDR3 contains 16 residues. In DNA form, the CDR3 reads TGTGCCAGCAGCCAAGTCACGTCGGAGAACACCGGGGAGCTGTTTTTT. The encoded protein is CASSQVTSENTGELFF.

A note on this clonotype: A much larger clone lies a single base off, so this may be a read error. This chain uses TRBV28 with TRBJ2-5; 11 bases align to TRBD2. CDR1 and CDR2 from the germline V gene are MDHEN and SYDVKM. The CDR3 is 16 amino acids. Here the CDR3 DNA reads TGTGCCAGCAGCCCACCACTAGCGGGAGTGGGAGAGACCCGGTACTTC. This encodes CASSPPLAGVGETRYF.

The J gene is TRBJ1-3, the V gene TRBV7-2, with D possibly being TRBD1 (5 bases). Germline V gene sequence: CDR1 SGHTA, CDR2 FQGNSA. Trimming took 3 bases from V and 4 from J, leaving 16 bases between them. This CDR3 comprises 16 residues. CDR3 sequence (DNA): TGTGCCAGCAGCTTGGGGACGGGGGGAGTCGGAAACACCATATATTTT. Protein product: CASSLGTGGVGNTIYF.

This clonotype was recorded a few times. This may be a read error, as it is one base from a much larger clone. V is TRBV3-1 and J is TRBJ2-7, with D perhaps TRBD1 (6 bases). This CDR3 has 16 residues. The V gene's germline CDR1 is LGHDT and CDR2 YNNKEL (reference sequence). This CDR3 is CANSRPPGQEHYEQYF. As DNA, the CDR3 is TGTGCCAACAGCCGGCCACCGGGACAAGAACATTACGAGCAGTACTTC.

The genes are TRBV29-1 and TRBJ2-1; 11 bases fit TRBD2. Germline V lookup: CDR1 SQVTM, CDR2 ANQGSEA. The CDR3 sequence is 17 residues long. Trimming cost V 0 bases and J 9 bases; bases outside gene matches: 13. This CDR3 is CSVEDRPTSGSRGEQFF. CDR3 bases: TGCAGCGTTGAAGATCGCCCCACTAGCGGGAGTCGGGGTGAGCAGTTCTTC.

This clonotype was detected only a few times. Here the CDR3 reads CASSGTGGLGYEQYF. The CDR3 DNA reads as TGCGCCAGCTCCGGGACAGGGGGCTTAGGATACGAGCAGTACTTC. The J gene is TRBJ2-7, the V gene TRBV10-2; 12 bases are a match to TRBD1. CDR3 length: 15 amino acids. Trimming removed 8 bases from V and 4 bases from J; junction bases left unmatched: 9. The germline gives CDR1 WSHSY, CDR2 SAAADI.

A remark on this clonotype: The junction shows a germline mismatch at one end, possibly a read error. The rearrangement links TRBV29-1 to TRBJ2-3, with TRBD2 identical over 7 bases. This CDR3 comprises 12 residues. CDR1 and CDR2 from the germline V gene are SQVTM and ANQGSEA. CDR3 protein: CSAETSTDTQCF. The DNA of the CDR3 is TGCAGCGCCGAGACTAGCACAGATACGCAGTGTTTT.

This clonotype was recorded many times. This chain uses TRBV3-1 with TRBJ2-3; 10 nucleotides match TRBD1. In germline, CDR1 is LGHDT, CDR2 YNNKEL (reference sequence). Trimming took 2 bases from V and 6 from J; bases not matched to a gene: 8. This CDR3 comprises 16 residues. The CDR3 is CASSQPRDRGRDTQYF. The CDR3 DNA is TGTGCCAGCAGCCAACCGAGGGACAGGGGACGTGATACGCAGTATTTT.

This clonotype was observed many times. V usage is TRBV18 and J usage is TRBJ1-5; D is undetermined. This CDR3 is built from 15 residues. Trimming removed 6 bases from V and 5 bases from J, with 17 bases in between. Germline CDR1 is KGHSH and CDR2 is LQKENI. The chain's CDR3 is CASSEAEARHQPQHF. The CDR3 bases are TGTGCCAGCTCGGAAGCGGAGGCAAGACATCAGCCCCAGCATTTT.

The rearrangement links TRBV28 to TRBJ2-6; D is perhaps TRBD1 (5 bases). Germline lookup yields CDR1 MDHEN and CDR2 SYDVKM. The CDR3 sequence is 15 residues long. The V end was cut by 6 bases, the J end by 4 bases, with 13 bases between. The CDR3 loop is CASSSGKAGANVLTF. In DNA form, the CDR3 reads TGTGCCAGCAGCTCAGGGAAGGCGGGGGCCAACGTCCTGACTTTC.